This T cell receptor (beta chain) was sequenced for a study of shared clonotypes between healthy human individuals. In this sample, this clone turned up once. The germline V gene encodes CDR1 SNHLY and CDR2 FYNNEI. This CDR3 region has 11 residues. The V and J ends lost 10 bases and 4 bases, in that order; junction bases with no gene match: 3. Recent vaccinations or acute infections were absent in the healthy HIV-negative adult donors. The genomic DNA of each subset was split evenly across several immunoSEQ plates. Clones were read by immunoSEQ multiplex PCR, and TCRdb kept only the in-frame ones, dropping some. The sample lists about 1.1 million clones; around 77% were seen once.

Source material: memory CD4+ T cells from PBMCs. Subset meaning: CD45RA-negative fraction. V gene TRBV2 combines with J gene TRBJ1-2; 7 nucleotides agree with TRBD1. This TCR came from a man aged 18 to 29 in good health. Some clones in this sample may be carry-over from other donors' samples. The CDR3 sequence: CATGDSYGYTF. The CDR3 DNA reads TGTGCCACGGGGGACAGCTATGGCTACACCTTC.